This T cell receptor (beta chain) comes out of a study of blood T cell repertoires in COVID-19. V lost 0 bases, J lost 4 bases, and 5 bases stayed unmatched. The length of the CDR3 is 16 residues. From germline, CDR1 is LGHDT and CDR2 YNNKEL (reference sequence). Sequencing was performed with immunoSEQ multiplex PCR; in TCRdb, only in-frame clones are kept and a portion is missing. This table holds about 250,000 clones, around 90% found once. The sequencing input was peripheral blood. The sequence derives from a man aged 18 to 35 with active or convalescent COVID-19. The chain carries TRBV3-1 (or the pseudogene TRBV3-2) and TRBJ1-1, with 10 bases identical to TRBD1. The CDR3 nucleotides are TGTGCCAGCAGCCAAGACGAGGACAGGGGGTCCACTGAAGCTTTCTTT. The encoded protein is CASSQDEDRGSTEAFF.